These 15 T cell receptor beta chains came from one sample sequenced in a study of Tregs in tolerant kidney transplant recipients. Sequencing used immunoSEQ multiplex PCR; TCRdb keeps in-frame clones, though not all of them. Its listing shows around 48,000 clones. The source material was CD4+ T cells from blood, sampled before the transplant. The source of these receptors is a human donor who received a combined kidney and bone marrow transplant.

Notes on this clone: The CDR3 is cut off 3 residues early in the read; its end comes from the germline J gene. The chain uses TRBV18 and TRBJ2-1; 7 bases are shared with TRBD1. This CDR3 region has 15 residues. With 5 bases clipped from V and 4 bases from J, the junction kept 8 bases outside the gene matches. Germline-derived CDR1 and CDR2 are KGHSH and LQKENI. CDR3 DNA (partial): TGTGCCAGCTCATCCGGACAGGAGCTGTACAATGAG. Protein product: CASSSGQELYNE. The whole CDR3 region reads CASSSGQELYNEQFF.

About this clone: Read coverage stops 3 residues before the CDR3 terminus; the germline J gene supplies the remainder. The chain has TRBV5-1 and TRBJ2-7, with 8 bases matching TRBD2. V shed 5 bases, J shed 1 base, and the junction held 8 bases outside the gene matches. CDR1 and CDR2 (germline): SGHRS, YFSETQ. This CDR3 contains 15 residues. The CDR3 protein is CASSPERERSYEQYF. The CDR3 DNA, read in part, is TGCGCCAGCAGTCCCGAGCGGGAGAGGTCCTACGAG.

Details on this clone: The CDR3 is cut off 3 residues early in the read; its end comes from the germline J gene. The V gene is TRBV2, the J gene TRBJ2-7; 7 bases match TRBD1. The CDR3 runs to 14 residues. Looked up from germline, CDR1 is SNHLY and CDR2 is FYNNEI. V was pared by 5 bases and J by 3 bases, with 7 bases of the junction left unmatched. Partial CDR3 DNA: TGTGCCAGCAGTCAGACAGGGAACTACTACGAG. This encodes CASSQTGNYYE. The whole CDR3 is CASSQTGNYYEQYF.

Concerning this clone itself: The missing CDR3 end, 3 residues past where the read stops, is filled in from the germline J gene. This chain joins TRBV5-1 and TRBJ2-5; 9 bases agree with TRBD1. V was clipped by 4 bases and J by 4 bases; unmatched bases: 5. CDR1 is SGHRS, CDR2 YFSETQ, per germline. The CDR3 loop spans 14 amino acids. The CDR3 is CASSPTGGGETQYF. Incomplete CDR3 DNA: TGCGCCAGCAGCCCGACAGGGGGTGGAGAGACC.

Regarding this clone: The CDR3 end is not reached by the read, which stops 3 residues before it; the germline J gene fills it in. The J gene is TRBJ1-2, the V gene TRBV5-1; D possibly corresponds to TRBD1 (5 bases). Germline CDR1 SGHRS, CDR2 YFSETQ. Trimming stripped 4 bases from V and 4 bases from J, with 17 bases between. The CDR3 runs to 15 residues. The DNA read from the CDR3 is TGCGCCAGCAGCAAAAGGGTTAGTGGGGCCTATGGC. The encoded protein is CASSKRVSGAYG. The whole CDR3 sequence is CASSKRVSGAYGYTF.

The CDR3 protein is CSAREVRTGDEKLFF. Incomplete CDR3 DNA: TGCAGTGCTAGAGAGGTTAGGACAGGGGATGAAAAA. The rearrangement joins TRBV20-1 to TRBJ1-4, with 9 bases lining up with TRBD1. With the read ending 3 residues before the CDR3 end, the germline J gene is used to fill in that end. V shed 0 bases and J 6 bases; nucleotides not matched to a gene: 5. Germline V CDR1 and CDR2: DFQATT, SNEGSKA (reference sequence). The CDR3 is 15 residues long.

A word on this clone: The read stops 3 residues short of the end of the CDR3; the missing end is completed from the germline J gene. The chain recombines TRBV6-2 or TRBV6-3 with TRBJ1-4; 10 nucleotides align to TRBD1. This CDR3 region has 14 residues. CDR1 and CDR2 from the germline V gene are MNHEY and SVGEGT. V shed 5 bases and J 6 bases; nucleotides not matched to a gene: 3. CDR3 DNA (partial): TGTGCCAGCAGTCGGACAGGGGGAGATGAAAAA. It translates to CASSRTGGDEK. The full-length CDR3 reads as CASSRTGGDEKLFF.

About this clone: The read falls 3 residues short of the CDR3 end, and the missing part is taken from the germline J gene. The gene calls are TRBV5-1 and TRBJ2-3, with D hard to call. The germline V gene encodes CDR1 SGHRS and CDR2 YFSETQ. V was trimmed by 2 bases and J by 0 bases, leaving 13 bases between them. This CDR3 comprises 16 residues. Partial CDR3 DNA: TGCGCCAGCAGCTTCGGCGGAAAAACTAGCACAGATACG. It specifies CASSFGGKTSTDT. The full CDR3 protein reads CASSFGGKTSTDTQYF.

Note on this clone: The observed sequence ends 3 residues before the CDR3 terminus, with the missing tail filled in from the germline J gene. The J gene is TRBJ2-3, the V gene TRBV7-3; 7 nucleotides align to TRBD2. The CDR3 covers 15 residues. J was trimmed by 4 bases and V by 1 base; bases with no gene match: 5. CDR1 and CDR2 (germline): SGHTA, FQGTGA. CDR3 amino acids: CASSLRGLSPDTQYF. The sequenced part of the CDR3 DNA is TGTGCCAGCAGCTTAAGGGGACTAAGTCCAGATACG.

As regards this clone: Read data end 3 residues before the CDR3 end; the end is taken from the germline J gene. The chain carries TRBV19 and TRBJ1-2; D may be TRBD1 (6 bases). Per germline, CDR1 LNHDA and CDR2 SQIVND (reference sequence). With 5 bases removed from V and 6 bases from J, the gap between germline ends came to 19 bases. CDR3 length: 15 amino acids. CDR3: CASSRSLGAVDGYTF. The CDR3 DNA, read in part, is TGTGCCAGTAGTCGGTCTTTGGGGGCCGTGGATGGC.

Turning to this clone: The read falls 3 residues short of the CDR3 end, and the missing part is taken from the germline J gene. The chain is built from TRBV5-1 and TRBJ2-1; D is perhaps TRBD1 (5 bases). Germline-derived CDR1 and CDR2 are SGHRS and YFSETQ. The CDR3 totals 14 residues. V was clipped by 6 bases and J by 6 bases, with 16 bases between them. The CDR3 loop is CASKQGVFGNEQFF. The CDR3 bases that were read are TGCGCCAGCAAACAAGGGGTTTTTGGCAATGAG. Full variable domain (rest looked up from reference TRBV5-1 and TRBJ2-1): KAGVTQTPRYLIKTRGQQVTLSCSPISGHRSVSWYQQTPGQGLQFLFEYFSETQRNKGNFPGRFSGRQFSNSRSEMNVSTLELGDSALYLCASKQGVFGNEQFFGPGTRLTVL.

As to this clone: The read comes to an end 3 residues before the CDR3 does, leaving the germline J gene to fill in the end. The rearrangement joins TRBV12-3 or TRBV12-4 to TRBJ2-2; D remains unclear. CDR3 length: 14 amino acids. V was pared by 2 bases and J by 4 bases, with 8 bases between. The sequenced CDR3 bases are TGTGCCAGCAGTTTATCCAGGTCCACCGGGGAG. Translating it yields CASSLSRSTGE. The complete CDR3 reads CASSLSRSTGELFF.

A word on this clone: The CDR3 extends 3 residues past the end of the read, so its final part is completed from the germline J gene. The chain employs TRBV5-1 and TRBJ1-4; D is possibly TRBD1 (5 bases). Trimming removed 4 bases at V and 0 bases at J, with 13 bases between. The CDR3 length is 16 residues. In germline, CDR1 is SGHRS, CDR2 YFSETQ. The chain's CDR3 is CASSTGASPTNEKLFF. CDR3 DNA (partial): TGCGCCAGCAGCACTGGGGCCAGCCCAACTAATGAAAAA.

As regards this clone: The read ends 3 residues early relative to the CDR3; the germline J gene fills the gap. The chain joins TRBV10-3 to TRBJ1-5; D might be TRBD1 (5 bases). V was cut by 5 bases and J by 0 bases, with 8 bases left in between. The length of the CDR3 is 14 residues. CDR1 ENHRY and CDR2 SYGVKD come from the germline V gene. CDR3: CAISSRDSNQPQHF. Incomplete CDR3 DNA: TGTGCCATCAGTTCCAGGGATAGCAATCAGCCC.

Worth noting for this clone: The missing CDR3 end, 3 residues past where the read stops, is filled in from the germline J gene. This chain joins TRBV5-1 and TRBJ2-7, with TRBD1 identical over 8 bases. Germline V gives CDR1 SGHRS, CDR2 YFSETQ. V trimming: 0 bases; J trimming: 6 bases; junction bases outside the gene matches: 8. The CDR3 is made up of 15 amino acids. CDR3 protein: CASSLANGQGGEQYF. The covered CDR3 bases are TGCGCCAGCAGCTTGGCCAATGGACAGGGCGGCGAG.